These 2 T cell receptor beta chains share one sample of origin, sequenced in a study of beta chain features in type 1 diabetes. Expressed TCRB transcripts were sequenced because the entire RNA isolate underwent reverse transcription. The method was immunoSEQ multiplex PCR; TCRdb's version includes in-frame clones alone and lacks a portion of them. The table records around 300,000 clones, approximately 10% of them present only once. The source material was naive CD4+ T cells from blood. The receptors stem from a woman between 25 and 40 years old in good health.

This clone showed up just a few times. This chain joins TRBV18 and TRBJ2-5; D may be TRBD1 (6 bases). V dropped 1 base and J dropped 2 bases, with 14 bases sitting between them. The CDR3 extends over 16 amino acids. Germline CDR1 and CDR2: KGHSH and LQKENI. CDR3 region: CASSPQSNRAQETQYF. The CDR3, as DNA: TGTGCCAGCTCACCACAGAGCAACAGGGCTCAAGAGACCCAGTACTTC.

This clone was seen a few times. The V call is TRBV7-2, the J call TRBJ2-3; D is possibly TRBD1 (6 bases). Trimming removed 3 bases from V and 9 bases from J, with 13 bases in between. Germline V gives CDR1 SGHTA, CDR2 FQGNSA. The CDR3 is made up of 13 amino acids. This chain's CDR3 is CASSLAFDRTQYF. CDR3 coding DNA: TGTGCCAGCAGCTTGGCCTTTGACAGGACGCAGTATTTT.